This T cell receptor beta chain is from a study of regulatory and conventional T cells in RAG deficiency. Of note for this clone: Its target is not known.

CDR1 and CDR2 (germline): MGHDK, SYGVNS. V was pared by 2 bases and J by 0 bases, with 11 bases between. The CDR3 loop spans 15 amino acids. The sorted conventional CD4+ T cells were CD25-low and CD127-high, with genomic DNA sequenced. Study results and limitations: Omenn patients showed >85% Treg-Tconv overlap and shorter CDR3 lengths.

TCRdb's copy holds only in-frame clones and misses some; the assay was immunoSEQ multiplex PCR. The sample carries around 12,000 clones, 93% recorded once. Separately, the same data were catalogued under a study of regulatory T cells. That report notes: Primers: 52 TRBV forward and 13 TRBJ reverse. Patient repertoires had restricted TRB V-J pairs and skewed V and J usage, most in Tregs.

This TCR derives from a human donor in good health. This chain links TRBV25-1 with TRBJ2-7; D is uncertain. Sequencing used CD4+ effector T cells sorted from blood. The chain's CDR3 is CASSEPRINSYEQYF. As DNA, the CDR3 is TGTGCCAGCAGTGAACCCAGAATTAACTCCTACGAGCAGTACTTC.